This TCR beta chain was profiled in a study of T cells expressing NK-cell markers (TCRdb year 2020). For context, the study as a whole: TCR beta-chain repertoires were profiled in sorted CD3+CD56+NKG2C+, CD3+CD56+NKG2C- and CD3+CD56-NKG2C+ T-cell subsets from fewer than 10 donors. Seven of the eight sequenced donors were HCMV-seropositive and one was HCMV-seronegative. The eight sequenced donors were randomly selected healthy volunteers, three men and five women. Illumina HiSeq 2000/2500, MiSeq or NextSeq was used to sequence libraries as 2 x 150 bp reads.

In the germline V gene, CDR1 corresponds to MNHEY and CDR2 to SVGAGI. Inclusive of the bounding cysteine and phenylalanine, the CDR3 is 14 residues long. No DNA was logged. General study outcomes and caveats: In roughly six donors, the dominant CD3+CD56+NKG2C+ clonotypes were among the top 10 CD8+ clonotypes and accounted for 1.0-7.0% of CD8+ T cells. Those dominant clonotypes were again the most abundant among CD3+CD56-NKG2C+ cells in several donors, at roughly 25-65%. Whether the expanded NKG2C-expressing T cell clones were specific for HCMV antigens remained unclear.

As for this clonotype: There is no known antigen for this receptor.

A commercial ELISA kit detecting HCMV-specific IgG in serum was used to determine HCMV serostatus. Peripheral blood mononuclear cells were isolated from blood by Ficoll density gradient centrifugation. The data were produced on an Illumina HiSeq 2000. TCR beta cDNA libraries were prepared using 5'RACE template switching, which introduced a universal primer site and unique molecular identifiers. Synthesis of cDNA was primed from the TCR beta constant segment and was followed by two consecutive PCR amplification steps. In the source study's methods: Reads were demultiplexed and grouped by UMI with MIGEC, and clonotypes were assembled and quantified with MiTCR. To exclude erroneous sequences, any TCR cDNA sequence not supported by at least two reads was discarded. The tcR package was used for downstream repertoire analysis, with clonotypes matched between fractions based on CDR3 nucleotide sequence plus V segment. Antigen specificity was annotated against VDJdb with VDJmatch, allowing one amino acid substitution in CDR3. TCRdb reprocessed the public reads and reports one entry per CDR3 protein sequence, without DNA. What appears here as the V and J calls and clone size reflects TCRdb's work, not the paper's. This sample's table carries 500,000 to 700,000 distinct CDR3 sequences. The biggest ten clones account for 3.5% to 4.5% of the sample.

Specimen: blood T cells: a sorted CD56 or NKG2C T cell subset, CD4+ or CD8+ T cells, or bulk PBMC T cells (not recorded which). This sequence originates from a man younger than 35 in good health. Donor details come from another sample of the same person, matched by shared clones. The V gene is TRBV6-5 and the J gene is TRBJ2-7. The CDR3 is CASSYADRSYEQYF.